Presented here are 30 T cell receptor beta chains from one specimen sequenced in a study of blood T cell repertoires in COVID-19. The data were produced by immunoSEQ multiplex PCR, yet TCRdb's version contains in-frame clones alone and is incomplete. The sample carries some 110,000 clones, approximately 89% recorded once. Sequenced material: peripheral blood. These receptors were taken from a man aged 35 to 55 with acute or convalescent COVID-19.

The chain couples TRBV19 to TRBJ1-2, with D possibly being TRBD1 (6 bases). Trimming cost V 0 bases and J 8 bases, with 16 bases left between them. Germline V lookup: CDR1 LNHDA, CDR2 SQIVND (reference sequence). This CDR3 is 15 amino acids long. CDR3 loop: CASSIDRGSSNGYTF. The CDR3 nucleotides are TGTGCCAGTAGTATAGACAGGGGATCCTCCAACGGCTACACCTTC.

The chain's CDR3 is CASSRTGGYGYTF. CDR3 coding DNA: TGTGCCAGCAGCCGGACAGGGGGGTATGGCTACACCTTC. V is TRBV12-3 or TRBV12-4 and J is TRBJ1-2; 10 positions agree with TRBD1. V dropped 6 bases and J dropped 5; count of bases not matched to a gene: 3. CDR3 size: 13 residues.

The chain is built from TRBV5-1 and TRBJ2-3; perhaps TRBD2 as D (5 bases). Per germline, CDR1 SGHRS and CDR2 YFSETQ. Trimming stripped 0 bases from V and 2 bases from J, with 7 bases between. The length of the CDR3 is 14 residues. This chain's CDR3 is CASSLGLATDTQYF. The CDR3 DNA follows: TGCGCCAGCAGCTTGGGCCTAGCCACAGATACGCAGTATTTT.

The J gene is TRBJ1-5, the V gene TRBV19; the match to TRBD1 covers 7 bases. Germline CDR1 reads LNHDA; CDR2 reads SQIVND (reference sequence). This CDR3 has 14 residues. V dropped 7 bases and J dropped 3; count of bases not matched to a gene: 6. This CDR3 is CASTDRVTNQPQHF. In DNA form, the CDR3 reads TGTGCCAGTACCGACAGGGTAACCAATCAGCCCCAGCATTTT.

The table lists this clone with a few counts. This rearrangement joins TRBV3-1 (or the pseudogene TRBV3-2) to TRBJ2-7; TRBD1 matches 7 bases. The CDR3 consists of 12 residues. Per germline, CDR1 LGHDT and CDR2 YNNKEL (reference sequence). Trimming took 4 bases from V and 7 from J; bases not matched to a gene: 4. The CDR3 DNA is TGTGCCAGCAGCCCCGCAGGGGGTGAGCAGTACTTC. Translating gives CASSPAGGEQYF.

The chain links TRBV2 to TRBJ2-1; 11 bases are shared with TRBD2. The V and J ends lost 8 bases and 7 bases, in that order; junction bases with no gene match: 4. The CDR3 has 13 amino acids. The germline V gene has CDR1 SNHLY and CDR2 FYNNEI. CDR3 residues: CASGRLAGNEQFF. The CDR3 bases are TGTGCCAGCGGAAGACTAGCGGGGAATGAGCAGTTCTTC.

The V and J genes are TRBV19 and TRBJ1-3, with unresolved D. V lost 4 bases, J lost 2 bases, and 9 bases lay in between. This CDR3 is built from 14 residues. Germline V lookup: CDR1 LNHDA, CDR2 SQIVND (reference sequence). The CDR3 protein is CASSTRHPGNTIYF. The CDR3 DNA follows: TGTGCCAGTAGTACCCGACACCCTGGAAACACCATATATTTT.

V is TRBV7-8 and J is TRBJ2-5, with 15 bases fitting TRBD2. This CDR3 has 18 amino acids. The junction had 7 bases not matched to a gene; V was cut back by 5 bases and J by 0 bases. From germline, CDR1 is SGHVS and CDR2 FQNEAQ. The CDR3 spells CASSPRTSGREYQETQYF. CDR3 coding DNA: TGTGCCAGCAGCCCACGGACTAGCGGGAGGGAGTACCAAGAGACCCAGTACTTC.

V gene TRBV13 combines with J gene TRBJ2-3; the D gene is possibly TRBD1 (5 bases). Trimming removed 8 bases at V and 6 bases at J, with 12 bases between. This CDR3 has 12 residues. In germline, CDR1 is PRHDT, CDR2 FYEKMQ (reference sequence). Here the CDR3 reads CASGIPGDTQYF. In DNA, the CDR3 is TGTGCCAGCGGCATCCCAGGGGATACGCAGTATTTT.

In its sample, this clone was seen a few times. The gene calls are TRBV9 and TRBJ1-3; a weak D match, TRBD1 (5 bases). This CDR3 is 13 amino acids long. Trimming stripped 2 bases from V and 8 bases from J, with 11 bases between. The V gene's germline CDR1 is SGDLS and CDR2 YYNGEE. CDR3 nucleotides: TGTGCCAGCAGCGTCGCAGGGTCGGACACCATATATTTT. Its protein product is CASSVAGSDTIYF.

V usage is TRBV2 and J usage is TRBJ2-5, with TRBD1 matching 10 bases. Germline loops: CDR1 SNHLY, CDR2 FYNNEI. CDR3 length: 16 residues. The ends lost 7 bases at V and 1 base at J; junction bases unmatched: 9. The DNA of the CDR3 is TGTGCCAGCAAGAGGGGAGACAGGGGGCCCCAAGAGACCCAGTACTTC. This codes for CASKRGDRGPQETQYF.

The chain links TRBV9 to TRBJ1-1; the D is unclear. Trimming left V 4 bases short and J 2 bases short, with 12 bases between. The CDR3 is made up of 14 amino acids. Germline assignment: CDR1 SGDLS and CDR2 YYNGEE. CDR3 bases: TGTGCCAGCAGCCCGCTGGGCAAAAACACTGAAGCTTTCTTT. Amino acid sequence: CASSPLGKNTEAFF.

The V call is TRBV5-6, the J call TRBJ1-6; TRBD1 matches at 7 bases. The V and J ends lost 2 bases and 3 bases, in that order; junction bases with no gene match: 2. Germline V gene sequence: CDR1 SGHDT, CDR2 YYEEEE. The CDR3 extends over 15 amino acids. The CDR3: CASSFRTGYNSPLHF. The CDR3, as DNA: TGTGCCAGCAGCTTTAGGACAGGCTATAATTCACCCCTCCACTTT.

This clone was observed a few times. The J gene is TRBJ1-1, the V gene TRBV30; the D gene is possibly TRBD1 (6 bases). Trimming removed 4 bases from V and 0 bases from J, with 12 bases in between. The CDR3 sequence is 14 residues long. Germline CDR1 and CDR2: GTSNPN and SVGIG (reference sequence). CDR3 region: CAWIQGSMNTEAFF. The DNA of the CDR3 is TGTGCCTGGATTCAGGGGTCTATGAACACTGAAGCTTTCTTT.

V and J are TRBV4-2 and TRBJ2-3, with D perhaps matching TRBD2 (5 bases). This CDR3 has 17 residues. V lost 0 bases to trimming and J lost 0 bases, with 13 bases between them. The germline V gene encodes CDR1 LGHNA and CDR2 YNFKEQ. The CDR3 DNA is TGTGCCAGCAGCCAAGACCCCCCCGGGGATAGCACAGATACGCAGTATTTT. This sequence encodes CASSQDPPGDSTDTQYF.

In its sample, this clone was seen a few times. CDR3 residues: CASSSGQRAYGYTF. The DNA for the CDR3 is TGCGCCAGCAGCTCGGGACAGAGAGCTTATGGCTACACCTTC. J is TRBJ1-2 and V is TRBV5-1, with 7 bases that match TRBD1. Germline CDR1 and CDR2: SGHRS and YFSETQ. The V segment lost 3 bases and the J segment 5 bases; nucleotides outside the gene matches: 7. The length of the CDR3 is 14 residues.

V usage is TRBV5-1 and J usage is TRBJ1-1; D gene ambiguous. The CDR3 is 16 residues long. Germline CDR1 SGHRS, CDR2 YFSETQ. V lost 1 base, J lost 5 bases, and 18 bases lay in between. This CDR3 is CASSLRETLTGTEAFF. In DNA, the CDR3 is TGCGCCAGCAGCTTGAGGGAGACCCTCACCGGAACTGAAGCTTTCTTT.

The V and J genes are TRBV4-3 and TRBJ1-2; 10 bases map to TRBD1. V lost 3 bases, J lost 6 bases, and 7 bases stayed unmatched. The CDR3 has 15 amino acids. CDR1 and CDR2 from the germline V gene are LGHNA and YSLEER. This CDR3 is CASSHGPGQGNGYTF. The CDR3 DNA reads TGCGCCAGCAGCCATGGCCCGGGACAGGGGAATGGCTACACCTTC.

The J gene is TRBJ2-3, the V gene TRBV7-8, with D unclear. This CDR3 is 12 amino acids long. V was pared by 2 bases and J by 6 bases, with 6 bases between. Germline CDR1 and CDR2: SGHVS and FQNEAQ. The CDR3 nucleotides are TGTGCCAGCAGCTTAAGTGGCGATACGCAGTATTTT. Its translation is CASSLSGDTQYF.

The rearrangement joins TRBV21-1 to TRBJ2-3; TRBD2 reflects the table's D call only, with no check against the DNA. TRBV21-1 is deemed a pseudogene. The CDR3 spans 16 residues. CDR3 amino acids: CASSKRGHHSSDTQYF. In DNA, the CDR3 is TGTGCCAGCAGCAAACGGGGTCACCACTCTTCAGATACGCAGTATTTT.

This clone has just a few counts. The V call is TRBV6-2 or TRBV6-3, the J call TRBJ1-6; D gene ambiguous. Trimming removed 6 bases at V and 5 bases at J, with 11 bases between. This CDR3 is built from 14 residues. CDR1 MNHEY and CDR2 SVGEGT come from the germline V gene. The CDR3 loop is CASSKKLDNSPLHF. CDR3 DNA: TGTGCCAGCAGCAAGAAGCTAGATAATTCACCCCTCCACTTT.

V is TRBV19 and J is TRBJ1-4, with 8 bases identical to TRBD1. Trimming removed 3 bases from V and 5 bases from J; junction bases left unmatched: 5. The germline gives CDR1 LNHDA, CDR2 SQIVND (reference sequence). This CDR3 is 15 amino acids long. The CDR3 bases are TGTGCCAGTAGTATCGACACAGGGGGAAATGAAAAACTGTTTTTT. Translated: CASSIDTGGNEKLFF.

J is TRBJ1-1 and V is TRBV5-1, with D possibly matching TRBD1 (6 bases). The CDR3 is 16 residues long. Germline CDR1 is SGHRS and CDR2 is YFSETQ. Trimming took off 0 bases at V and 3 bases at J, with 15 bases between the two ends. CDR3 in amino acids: CASSLVGGVSDTEAFF. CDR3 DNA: TGCGCCAGCAGCTTGGTAGGGGGTGTGTCGGACACTGAAGCTTTCTTT.

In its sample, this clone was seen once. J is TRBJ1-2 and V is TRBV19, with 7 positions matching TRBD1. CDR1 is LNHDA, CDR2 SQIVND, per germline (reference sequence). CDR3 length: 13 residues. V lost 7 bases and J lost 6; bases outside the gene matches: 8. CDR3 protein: CASNAQGTHGYTF. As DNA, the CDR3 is TGTGCCAGTAACGCACAGGGGACCCATGGCTACACCTTC.

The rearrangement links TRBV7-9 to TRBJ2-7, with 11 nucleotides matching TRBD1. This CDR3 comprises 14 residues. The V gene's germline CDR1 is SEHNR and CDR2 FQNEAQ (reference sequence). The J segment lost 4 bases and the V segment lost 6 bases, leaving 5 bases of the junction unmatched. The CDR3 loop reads CASRGQGVPYEQYF. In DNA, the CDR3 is TGTGCCAGCAGGGGACAGGGGGTCCCGTACGAGCAGTACTTC.

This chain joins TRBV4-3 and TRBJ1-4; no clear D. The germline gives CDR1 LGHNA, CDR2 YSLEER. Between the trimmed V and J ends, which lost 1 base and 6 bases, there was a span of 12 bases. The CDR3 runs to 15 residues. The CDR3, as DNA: TGCGCCAGCAGCCAAGTGGCGGATCCTTATGAAAAACTGTTTTTT. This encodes CASSQVADPYEKLFF.

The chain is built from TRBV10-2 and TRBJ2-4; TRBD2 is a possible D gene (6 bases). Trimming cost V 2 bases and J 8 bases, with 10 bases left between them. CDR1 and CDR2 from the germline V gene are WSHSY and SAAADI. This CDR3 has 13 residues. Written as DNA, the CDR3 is TGCGCCAGCAGTGAGGTCAGGGAGGACATTCAGTACTTC. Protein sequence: CASSEVREDIQYF.

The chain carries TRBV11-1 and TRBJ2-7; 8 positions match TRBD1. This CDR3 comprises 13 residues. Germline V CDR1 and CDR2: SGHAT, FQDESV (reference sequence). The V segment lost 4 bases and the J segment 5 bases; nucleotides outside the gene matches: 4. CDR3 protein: CASSWTGSHEQYF. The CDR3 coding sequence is TGTGCCAGCAGCTGGACAGGGAGCCACGAGCAGTACTTC.

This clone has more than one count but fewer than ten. The DNA of the CDR3 is TGTGCCAGCAGCGTTCAGGTGAACAATGAGCAGTTCTTC. Protein product: CASSVQVNNEQFF. V gene TRBV9 combines with J gene TRBJ2-1; D remains ambiguous. The CDR3 sequence is 13 residues long. V was trimmed by 2 bases and J by 5 bases, leaving 8 bases between them. From germline, CDR1 is SGDLS and CDR2 YYNGEE.

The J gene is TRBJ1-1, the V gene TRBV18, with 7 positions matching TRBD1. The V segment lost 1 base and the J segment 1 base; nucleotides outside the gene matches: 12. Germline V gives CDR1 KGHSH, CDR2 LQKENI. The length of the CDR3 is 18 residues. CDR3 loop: CASSPRSPMAGGNTEAFF. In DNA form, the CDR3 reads TGTGCCAGCTCACCACGGTCTCCTATGGCAGGGGGGAACACTGAAGCTTTCTTT.